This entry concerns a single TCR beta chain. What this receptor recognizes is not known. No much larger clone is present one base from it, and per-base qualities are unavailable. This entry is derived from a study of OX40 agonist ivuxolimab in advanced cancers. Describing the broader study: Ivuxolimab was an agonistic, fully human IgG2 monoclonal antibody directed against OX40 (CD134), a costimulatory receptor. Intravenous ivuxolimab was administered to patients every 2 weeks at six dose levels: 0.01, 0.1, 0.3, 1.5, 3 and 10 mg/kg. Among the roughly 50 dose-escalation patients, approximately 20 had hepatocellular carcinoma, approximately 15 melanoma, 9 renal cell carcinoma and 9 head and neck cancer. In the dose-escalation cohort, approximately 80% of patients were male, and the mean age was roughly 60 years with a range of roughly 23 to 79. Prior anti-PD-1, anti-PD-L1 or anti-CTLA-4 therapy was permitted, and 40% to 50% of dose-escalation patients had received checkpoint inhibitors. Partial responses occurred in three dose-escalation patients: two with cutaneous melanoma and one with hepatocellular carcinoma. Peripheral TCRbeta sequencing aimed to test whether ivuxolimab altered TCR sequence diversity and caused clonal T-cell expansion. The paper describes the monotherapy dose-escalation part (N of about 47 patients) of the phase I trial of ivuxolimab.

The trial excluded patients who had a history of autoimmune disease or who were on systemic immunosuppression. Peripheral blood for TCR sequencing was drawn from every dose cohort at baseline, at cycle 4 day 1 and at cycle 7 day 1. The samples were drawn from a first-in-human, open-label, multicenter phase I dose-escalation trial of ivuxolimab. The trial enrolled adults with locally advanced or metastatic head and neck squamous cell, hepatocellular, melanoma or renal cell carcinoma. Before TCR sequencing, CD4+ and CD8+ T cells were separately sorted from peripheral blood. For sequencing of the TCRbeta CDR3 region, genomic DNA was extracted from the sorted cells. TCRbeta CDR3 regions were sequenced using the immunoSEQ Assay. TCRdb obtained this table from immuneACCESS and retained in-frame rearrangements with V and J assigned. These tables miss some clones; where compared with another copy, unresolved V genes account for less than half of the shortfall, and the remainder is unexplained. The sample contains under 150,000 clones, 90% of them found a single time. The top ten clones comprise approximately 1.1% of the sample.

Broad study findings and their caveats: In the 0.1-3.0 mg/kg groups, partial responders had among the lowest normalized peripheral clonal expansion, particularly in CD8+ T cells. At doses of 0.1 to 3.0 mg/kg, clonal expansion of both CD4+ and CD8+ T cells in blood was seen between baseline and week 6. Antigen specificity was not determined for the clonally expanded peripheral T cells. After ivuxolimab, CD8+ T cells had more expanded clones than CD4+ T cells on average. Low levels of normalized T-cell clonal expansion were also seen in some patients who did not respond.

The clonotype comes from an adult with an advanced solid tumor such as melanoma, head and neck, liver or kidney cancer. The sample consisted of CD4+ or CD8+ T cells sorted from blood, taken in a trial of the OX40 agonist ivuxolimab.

The CDR3 sequence is CASSPQGTGVTGELFF. The DNA is TGTGCCAGCAGCCCTCAAGGGACAGGGGTCACCGGGGAGCTGTTTTTT. The receptor chain draws on TRBV7-3 and TRBJ2-2, and TRBD1 matches 10 of the central bases. From V the trimming removes 5 bases and from J it removes 4 bases, while the gene matches leave 7 bases of the junction unaccounted for. The germline V gene sets CDR1 to SGHTA and CDR2 to FQGTGA. Measured from the cysteine to the phenylalanine, the CDR3 is 16 residues long. The entry retains the CDR3 DNA only, 48 bases that are in frame from base 1.